Sequencing of this TCR beta chain was carried out in a study of OX40 agonist ivuxolimab in advanced cancers. The wider study: At doses from 0.01 to 10 mg/kg, patients were given intravenous ivuxolimab every 2 weeks. Overall study results and limits: Among T cells, CD8+ cells averaged more expanded clones than CD4+ cells. Low normalized clonal expansion also occurred in some nonresponding patients. Clones of CD4+ and CD8+ blood T cells grew by week 6 at doses of 0.1 to 3.0 mg/kg.

TCRdb's copy holds only in-frame clones and misses some; the assay was immunoSEQ multiplex PCR. The table has about 77,000 clones, more than 65% seen once; the top ten hold 3.5% to 6%. Trimming took off 0 bases at V and 5 bases at J, with 11 bases between the two ends. Germline V gives CDR1 SGDLS, CDR2 YYNGEE. This CDR3 has 15 residues. Concerning this clone: The antigen is undetermined.

Material: CD4+ or CD8+ T cells sorted from blood, obtained in a trial of the OX40 agonist ivuxolimab. This sequence joins TRBV9 and TRBJ2-2; the D gene is possibly TRBD1 (5 bases). This clonotype was sampled from an adult with an advanced solid tumor such as melanoma, head and neck, liver or kidney cancer. CDR3 coding DNA: TGTGCCAGCAGCGTAGTGGGGCAGGGAACCGGGGAGCTGTTTTTT. This sequence encodes CASSVVGQGTGELFF.